These T cell receptor beta chains were read from a single sample in a study of blood T cell repertoires in COVID-19. Sequencing was performed with immunoSEQ multiplex PCR; in TCRdb, only in-frame clones are kept and a portion is missing. The data contain around 240,000 clones, 84% of them seen just once; the ten biggest clones take up 1.2% to 1.5%. The specimen sequenced was peripheral blood. These receptors were obtained from a woman in her thirties or forties who had recovered from COVID-19. The CDR3 runs from the conserved cysteine through the conserved F or W. The order of the fields is clone size, CDR3 length, V gene, D gene, J gene, CDR3 protein, CDR3 DNA. The D gene is left open where the match is weak. Where a row states a size, it is once, few, many or the class of an expanded clone; other rows omit it.

once	13	TRBV30	TRBD1	TRBJ1-1	CAWGQGLNTEAFF	TGTGCCTGGGGACAGGGCTTGAACACTGAAGCTTTCTTT
NA	14	TRBV19	NA	TRBJ1-5	CASSIDRYNQPQHF	TGTGCCAGTAGTATAGACAGGTACAATCAGCCCCAGCATTTT
NA	14	TRBV5-1	TRBD1	TRBJ2-1	CASSLQGADNEQFF	TGCGCCAGCAGCTTGCAGGGGGCTGACAATGAGCAGTTCTTC
few	14	TRBV9	NA	TRBJ1-5	CASSAGQPGQPQHF	TGTGCCAGCAGCGCCGGACAGCCTGGTCAGCCCCAGCATTTT
NA	15	TRBV11-1	NA	TRBJ2-5	CASSPTEGAQETQYF	TGTGCCAGCAGCCCTACGGAGGGAGCGCAAGAGACCCAGTACTTC
NA	13	TRBV9	NA	TRBJ2-1	CASSTQAYNEQFF	TGTGCCAGCAGCACACAGGCGTACAATGAGCAGTTCTTC
NA	12	TRBV19	TRBD1	TRBJ2-7	CATAGQGFRQYF	TGTGCCACCGCGGGACAGGGGTTCCGGCAGTACTTC
NA	13	TRBV11-3	NA	TRBJ2-2	CASSPIRTGELFF	TGTGCCAGCAGCCCCATCCGGACCGGGGAGCTGTTTTTT
once	15	TRBV5-8	NA	TRBJ2-5	CASSSLVIAEETQYF	TGTGCCAGCAGCTCCCTTGTGATAGCGGAAGAGACCCAGTACTTC
NA	14	TRBV4-3	NA	TRBJ2-7	CASSQMTSSGEQYF	TGCGCCAGCAGCCAAATGACTAGTTCCGGCGAGCAGTACTTC
NA	14	TRBV6-6	TRBD1	TRBJ1-1	CASSTGVMNTEAFF	TGTGCCAGCTCTACAGGGGTGATGAACACTGAAGCTTTCTTT
NA	14	TRBV30	NA	TRBJ2-3	CAWSVNSRTDTQYF	TGTGCCTGGAGTGTTAACAGCCGCACAGATACGCAGTATTTT
NA	14	TRBV27	TRBD1	TRBJ1-2	CASSDAGGTGGYTF	TGTGCCAGCAGTGACGCAGGGGGCACGGGGGGCTACACCTTC
once	15	TRBV18	TRBD2	TRBJ2-1	CASSPSGTSYNEQFF	TGTGCCAGCTCACCGAGCGGGACTAGCTACAATGAGCAGTTCTTC
NA	15	TRBV3-1/TRBV3-2	TRBD1	TRBJ1-1	CASSQGQGAFSEAFF	TGTGCCAGCAGCCAAGGTCAGGGGGCTTTTTCTGAAGCTTTCTTT
once	15	TRBV7-9	NA	TRBJ2-2	CASSPATGNHGELFF	TGTGCCAGCAGCCCCGCAACGGGGAATCACGGGGAGCTGTTTTTT
NA	12	TRBV4-3	NA	TRBJ1-4	CASSQESEKLFF	TGCGCCAGCAGCCAAGAGAGTGAAAAACTGTTTTTT
NA	16	TRBV4-1	NA	TRBJ1-6	CASSQEWYREGSPLHF	TGCGCCAGCAGCCAAGAATGGTACAGGGAAGGTTCACCCCTCCACTTT
NA	13	TRBV6-5	NA	TRBJ1-1	CASSSIRTAGAFF	TGTGCCAGCAGTTCCATTAGGACAGCGGGGGCTTTCTTT
NA	15	TRBV7-9	NA	TRBJ2-3	CASSLVIGGTDTQYF	TGTGCCAGCAGCTTAGTCATCGGGGGCACAGATACGCAGTATTTT
NA	14	TRBV9	TRBD1	TRBJ2-2	CASSDGTGGGELFF	TGTGCCAGCAGCGACGGGACAGGCGGCGGGGAGCTGTTTTTT
NA	13	TRBV6-5	NA	TRBJ1-5	CATVPDFNQPQHF	TGTGCCACGGTTCCCGACTTTAATCAGCCCCAGCATTTT
NA	17	TRBV18	NA	TRBJ1-3	CASSPNPVSDSGNTIYF	TGTGCCAGCTCACCTAATCCCGTCAGTGACTCTGGAAACACCATATATTTT
NA	15	TRBV5-1	TRBD1	TRBJ1-6	CASSPQTGGDSPLHF	TGCGCCAGCAGCCCGCAAACAGGGGGTGATTCACCCCTCCACTTT
NA	15	TRBV27	NA	TRBJ2-1	CASSLTRSSYNEQFF	TGTGCCAGCAGTTTGACCAGGTCCTCCTACAATGAGCAGTTCTTC
NA	15	TRBV5-1	NA	TRBJ2-7	CASSLGLRIGDEQYF	TGCGCCAGCAGCTTGGGTCTCAGGATCGGCGACGAGCAGTACTTC
NA	13	TRBV7-2	TRBD1	TRBJ1-2	CASSLQGDKGYTF	TGTGCCAGCAGCTTACAGGGGGATAAGGGCTACACCTTC
once	14	TRBV6-2/TRBV6-3	NA	TRBJ1-5	CASSPRPLAQPQHF	TGTGCCAGCAGCCCGAGGCCCTTGGCCCAGCCCCAGCATTTT
NA	14	TRBV7-8	NA	TRBJ2-2	CASSLVRDTGELFF	TGTGCCAGCAGCTTAGTACGGGACACCGGGGAGCTGTTTTTT
NA	15	TRBV11-2	NA	TRBJ1-1	CASSPSLQGNTEAFF	TGTGCCAGCAGCCCTAGCTTACAGGGGAACACTGAAGCTTTCTTT
NA	15	TRBV9	TRBD2	TRBJ2-5	CASSLRLAGQETQYF	TGTGCCAGCAGCCTTAGACTAGCGGGGCAAGAGACCCAGTACTTC
NA	13	TRBV2	NA	TRBJ1-2	CASSSTGWDGYTF	TGTGCCAGCAGCAGTACAGGATGGGATGGCTACACCTTC
NA	15	TRBV3-1/TRBV3-2	NA	TRBJ1-2	CASSQGGTTNYGYTF	TGTGCCAGCAGCCAGGGGGGAACGACTAACTATGGCTACACCTTC
NA	17	TRBV4-3	NA	TRBJ2-2	CASSRWRGGTNTGELFF	TGCGCCAGCAGTCGTTGGAGGGGCGGAACGAACACCGGGGAGCTGTTTTTT
NA	15	TRBV6-2/TRBV6-3	NA	TRBJ2-3	CASSYSSVGTDTQYF	TGTGCCAGCAGTTACTCGTCGGTCGGCACAGATACGCAGTATTTT
NA	15	TRBV6-5	TRBD2	TRBJ2-7	CASSYSWGEGYEQYF	TGTGCCAGCAGCTACTCGTGGGGGGAGGGCTACGAGCAGTACTTC
NA	13	TRBV2	NA	TRBJ2-7	CASSDTYSYEQYF	TGTGCCAGCAGTGACACCTACTCCTACGAGCAGTACTTC
NA	12	TRBV5-4	NA	TRBJ2-5	CASRAQGETQYF	TGTGCCAGCAGGGCACAGGGAGAGACCCAGTACTTC
NA	15	TRBV18	TRBD1	TRBJ1-2	CASSGTQGIGDGYTF	TGTGCCAGCTCAGGGACACAGGGGATCGGGGATGGCTACACCTTC
NA	15	TRBV2	TRBD2	TRBJ2-7	CASSVSTSGGYEQYF	TGTGCCAGCAGTGTATCGACTAGCGGGGGATACGAGCAGTACTTC
NA	16	TRBV2	NA	TRBJ2-6	CASSVGQLAGANVLTF	TGTGCCAGCAGTGTTGGTCAGCTAGCTGGGGCCAACGTCCTGACTTTC
NA	13	TRBV29-1	NA	TRBJ2-3	CSVFTLATDTQYF	TGCAGCGTTTTTACGCTAGCAACAGATACGCAGTATTTT
NA	12	TRBV3-1/TRBV3-2	NA	TRBJ1-5	CASSQDRGPQHF	TGTGCCAGCAGCCAAGATAGAGGGCCCCAGCATTTT
NA	15	TRBV3-1/TRBV3-2	TRBD2	TRBJ2-1	CASSPLAGGHNEQFF	TGTGCCAGCAGCCCTCTAGCGGGGGGGCACAATGAGCAGTTCTTC
NA	13	TRBV29-1	TRBD1	TRBJ2-1	CSVEDRAYNEQFF	TGCAGCGTTGAGGACAGGGCCTACAATGAGCAGTTCTTC
many	17	TRBV5-4	TRBD1	TRBJ2-2	CASSLKRQGASTGELFF	TGTGCCAGCAGCTTAAAAAGACAGGGGGCGAGCACCGGGGAGCTGTTTTTT
NA	15	TRBV5-1	TRBD1	TRBJ1-6	CASSLEGQGYSPLHF	TGCGCCAGCAGCTTGGAGGGACAGGGATATTCACCCCTCCACTTT
NA	13	TRBV30	NA	TRBJ2-5	CAWSAGNQETQYF	TGTGCCTGGAGTGCCGGGAACCAAGAGACCCAGTACTTC
NA	19	TRBV18	NA	TRBJ2-2	CASSLQSGGGVGPTGELFF	TGTGCCAGCTCACTCCAGTCAGGCGGGGGCGTCGGACCCACCGGGGAGCTGTTTTTT
NA	12	TRBV30	NA	TRBJ2-7	CAWNLGEGEQYF	TGTGCCTGGAATTTAGGGGAAGGGGAGCAGTACTTC
NA	15	TRBV19	TRBD1	TRBJ2-1	CASSIQGARGNEQFF	TGTGCCAGTAGTATCCAGGGGGCCAGAGGCAATGAGCAGTTCTTC
once	12	TRBV20-1	TRBD1	TRBJ2-7	CSANDRDYEQYF	TGCAGTGCTAATGACAGGGACTACGAGCAGTACTTC
NA	15	TRBV7-9	TRBD1	TRBJ1-6	CAVEGTGVGNSPLHF	TGTGCCGTAGAGGGGACAGGGGTGGGAAATTCACCCCTCCACTTT
NA	12	TRBV2	NA	TRBJ2-1	CASSGEGLSQFF	TGTGCCAGCAGTGGAGAGGGACTTTCGCAGTTCTTC
NA	15	TRBV27	NA	TRBJ1-3	CASSPRDHSGNTIYF	TGTGCCAGCAGTCCGCGGGACCACTCTGGAAACACCATATATTTT
NA	15	TRBV18	TRBD1	TRBJ2-5	CASSWTGGSGETQYF	TGTGCCAGCTCCTGGACAGGGGGCTCCGGAGAGACCCAGTACTTC
NA	16	TRBV19	TRBD1	TRBJ1-4	CASSRTAGTGREKLFF	TGTGCCAGTAGTAGAACCGCCGGGACAGGGCGTGAAAAACTGTTTTTT
once	15	TRBV30	TRBD1	TRBJ2-3	CAWSRTGGGTDTQYF	TGTGCCTGGAGTAGAACAGGGGGAGGCACAGATACGCAGTATTTT